The next 17 T cell receptor beta chains were all read from a single sample in a study of T-cell reconstitution after alpha-beta-depleted transplantation in children. Using unique molecular identifiers, the investigators prepared the TCRbeta library. MiXCR was run by TCRdb on the PCR reads, yielding one entry per CDR3 protein. The table has more than 400,000 distinct CDR3 sequences, roughly two fifths seen once; the top ten hold approximately 30%. The material was PBMCs, obtained before TCRalphabeta/CD19-depleted stem cell transplant. The receptors were gathered from a girl aged 2 to 9 with aplastic anemia, due to receive a stem cell transplant.

The V and J genes are TRBV20-1 and TRBJ1-5, with no clear D. Germline CDR1 DFQATT, CDR2 SNEGSKA (reference sequence). The CDR3 length is 13 residues. Trimming stripped 1 base from V and 1 base from J, with 5 bases between. The CDR3 DNA sequence: TGCAGTGCTAGAGCCGAAAGCAATCAGCCCCAGCATTTT. It yields the protein CSARAESNQPQHF.

The chain carries TRBV7-9 and TRBJ2-3, with D hard to call. Trimming stripped 1 base from V and 4 bases from J, with 9 bases between. This CDR3 contains 14 residues. Germline CDR1 reads SEHNR; CDR2 reads FQNEAQ (reference sequence). This CDR3 is CASSLEVAADTQYF. As DNA, the CDR3 is TGTGCCAGCAGCTTAGAAGTGGCGGCAGATACGCAGTATTTT. The full variable domain, completed using reference TRBV7-9 and TRBJ2-3, is DTGVSQNPRHKITKRGQNVTFRCDPISEHNRLYWYRQTLGQGPEFLTYFQNEAQLEKSRLLSDRFSAERPKGSFSTLEIQRTEQGDSAMYLCASSLEVAADTQYFGPGTRLTVL.

The J gene is TRBJ2-5, the V gene TRBV20-1; D gene unclear. The V end was cut by 3 bases, the J end by 5 bases, with 10 bases between. Per the germline V gene, CDR1 is DFQATT and CDR2 is SNEGSKA (reference sequence). The CDR3 covers 12 residues. Here the CDR3 reads CSASVDGETQYF. The CDR3 DNA reads TGCAGTGCTAGTGTCGACGGGGAGACCCAGTACTTC.

This clonotype has a handful of counts. This rearrangement joins TRBV5-1 to TRBJ2-3; D is uncertain. Looked up from germline, CDR1 is SGHRS and CDR2 is YFSETQ. The CDR3 extends over 16 amino acids. V shed 2 bases and J shed 0 bases, with 13 bases lying between them. The DNA of the CDR3 is TGCGCCAGCAGCTTAACCCCCCCCCCCAGCACAGATACGCAGTATTTT. Translation gives CASSLTPPPSTDTQYF.

This clonotype showed up just a few times. This chain links TRBV5-1 with TRBJ1-3, with a weak D call TRBD1 (5 bases). V lost 7 bases and J 2 bases, leaving 13 bases between the germline ends. CDR3 size: 14 residues. Germline V lookup: CDR1 SGHRS, CDR2 YFSETQ. The CDR3 is CASRPGSTGNTIYF. The DNA for the CDR3 is TGCGCCAGCCGCCCAGGGAGCACTGGAAACACCATATATTTT. The entire variable domain, with the rest obtained from reference TRBV5-1 and TRBJ1-3, is as follows: KAGVTQTPRYLIKTRGQQVTLSCSPISGHRSVSWYQQTPGQGLQFLFEYFSETQRNKGNFPGRFSGRQFSNSRSEMNVSTLELGDSALYLCASRPGSTGNTIYFGEGSWLTVV.

This clonotype came up many times. The rearrangement joins TRBV12-3 or TRBV12-4 to TRBJ2-7; a possible D gene is TRBD2 (6 bases). The length of the CDR3 is 13 residues. Trimming left V 2 bases short and J 6 bases short, with 11 bases between. For the CDR3, the DNA is TGTGCCAGCAGTTTAAGAGGAGGGCTCGAGCAGTACTTC. Its translation: CASSLRGGLEQYF.

This clonotype was detected a few times. The chain has TRBV10-3 and TRBJ1-5; the match to TRBD1 covers 11 bases. The CDR3 has 17 amino acids. The trim removed 3 bases at V and 0 bases at J, leaving 4 bases unmatched. Germline V CDR1 and CDR2: ENHRY, SYGVKD. For the CDR3, the DNA is TGTGCCATCAGTGAAAGGGGACAGGGGGATAGCAATCAGCCCCAGCATTTT. Translating it yields CAISERGQGDSNQPQHF.

This clonotype was detected only a few times. The chain combines TRBV29-1 with TRBJ1-5, with D possibly TRBD1 on 5 matching bases. This CDR3 contains 13 residues. V gave up 4 bases and J gave up 7 bases, with 14 bases separating them. Germline loops: CDR1 SQVTM, CDR2 ANQGSEA. This chain's CDR3 is CSVGMGVEQPQHF. The DNA of the CDR3 is TGCAGCGTTGGGATGGGGGTTGAGCAGCCCCAGCATTTT.

J is TRBJ2-3 and V is TRBV29-1; TRBD2 matches 10 bases. Trimming took 3 bases from V and 3 from J; bases not matched to a gene: 12. Germline CDR1 and CDR2: SQVTM and ANQGSEA. This CDR3 is built from 17 residues. Here the CDR3 DNA reads TGCAGCGTTGAGGGAAGGCCTAGCGGGAGTGCAACAGATACGCAGTATTTT. Translated: CSVEGRPSGSATDTQYF.

This clonotype was observed a handful of times. It is unclear where the CDR3 begins or ends on the DNA, so no DNA is shown, and the CDR3 is as TCRdb lists it. The chain is built from TRBV12-3 or TRBV12-4 and TRBJ2-1; the DNA was not used to check the table's D call, TRBD1. The length of the CDR3 is 15 amino acids, counting both ends. This chain's CDR3 is CASSFGPGEYNEQFF.

Here the CDR3 reads CASSNYRGPRETQYF. The CDR3 region has the DNA TGTGCCAGCAGCAACTACAGGGGGCCTCGGGAGACCCAGTACTTC. This sequence joins TRBV6-1 and TRBJ2-5; 9 positions match TRBD1. Per germline, CDR1 MNHNS and CDR2 SASEGT. The CDR3 is made up of 15 amino acids. With V trimmed by 6 bases and J by 5 bases, 10 bases remained unmatched.

The chain is built from TRBV5-1 and TRBJ2-3, with D perhaps assigned TRBD1 or TRBD2 (5 bases each). The ends were cut back, 0 bases at V and 1 base at J, with 9 bases in the middle. This CDR3 contains 15 residues. The germline CDR1 and CDR2 sequences are SGHRS and YFSETQ. This CDR3 reads CASSLDVGGTDTQYF. Here the CDR3 DNA reads TGCGCCAGCAGCTTGGACGTGGGGGGCACAGATACGCAGTATTTT.

Only a few counts were recorded for this clonotype. The chain couples TRBV28 to TRBJ1-5; TRBD1 might be the D (5 bases). CDR1 is MDHEN, CDR2 SYDVKM, per germline. This CDR3 has 15 amino acids. V was shortened by 3 bases and J by 2 bases, with 11 bases between the two germline ends. CDR3 nucleotide sequence: TGTGCCAGCAGTTTCCGAAGAGGGGGCAATCAGCCCCAGCATTTT. Its translation: CASSFRRGGNQPQHF.

This clonotype has a handful of counts. The chain uses TRBV28 and TRBJ1-5; D uncertain. Germline V gene data show CDR1 as MDHEN and CDR2 as SYDVKM. The V gene lost 5 bases and the J gene lost 1 base, with 12 bases spanning the gap. The CDR3 has 15 amino acids. The CDR3, as DNA: TGTGCCAGCAGTCCCCGTGGAGGAAGCAATCAGCCCCAGCATTTT. Protein sequence: CASSPRGGSNQPQHF.

There are many counts of this clonotype. J is TRBJ1-1 and V is TRBV2; a possible D gene is TRBD1 (6 bases). This CDR3 contains 12 residues. CDR1 SNHLY and CDR2 FYNNEI come from the germline V gene. Deletions cut 7 bases from V and 11 bases from J, with 17 bases between. Here the CDR3 reads CASNQPGQGAFF. In DNA form, the CDR3 reads TGTGCCAGCAATCAGCCGGGACAAGGGGCTTTCTTT.

CDR3 sequence reads: CASSPTGVRVNNEQFF. CDR3 sequence (DNA): TGTGCCAGCAGTCCCACAGGGGTGAGGGTGAACAATGAGCAGTTCTTC. This rearrangement joins TRBV6-1 to TRBJ2-1; the match to TRBD1 covers 7 bases. Germline loops: CDR1 MNHNS, CDR2 SASEGT. The CDR3 spans 16 residues. V was pared by 5 bases and J by 5 bases, with 12 bases of the junction left unmatched.

This clonotype has more than one count but fewer than ten. The chain uses TRBV6-5 and TRBJ2-6, with D hard to call. The germline V and J ends were trimmed by 0 bases and 0 bases, with 6 bases remaining between them. Germline V gives CDR1 MNHEY, CDR2 SVGAGI. This CDR3 spans 16 amino acids. CDR3 sequence reads: CASSYSKDSGANVLTF. The CDR3 coding sequence is TGTGCCAGCAGTTACTCGAAGGACTCTGGGGCCAACGTCCTGACTTTC.